These T cell receptor beta chains were read from a single sample in a study of identical twins. TCRdb reprocessed the 5' RACE reads via MiXCR and lists one record per CDR3 protein. Of 750,000 to 950,000 distinct CDR3 sequences in the sample, more than 9% were seen once. The data were also submitted as part of a second study, on yellow fever vaccine responses in identical twins.

The specimen sequenced was PBMCs. Receptors originate from a young woman in good health. CDR3s include the opening cysteine and the closing phenylalanine or tryptophan. Each record gives: J gene, clone size, V gene, D gene, CDR3 protein, CDR3 DNA. The D gene is left open where the match is weak. Size is omitted from some rows. Given values are once, few, many or a class for expanded clones.

>TRBJ1-1|many|TRBV6-1|-
CASSPHRGGGNTEAFF
TGTGCCAGCAGTCCACACCGGGGAGGAGGAAACACTGAAGCTTTCTTT
>TRBJ2-3|few|TRBV4-2|-
CASSPGLLSYTQYF
TGTGCCAGCAGCCCCGGCCTTCTCTCCTATACGCAGTATTTT
>TRBJ2-7|many|TRBV29-1|-
CSALLGKKGYEQYF
TGCAGCGCCCTATTAGGGAAAAAGGGATACGAGCAGTACTTC
>TRBJ2-1|many|TRBV4-1|-
CASSQLGYPDNEQFF
TGCGCCAGCAGCCAACTCGGGTACCCTGACAATGAGCAGTTCTTC
>TRBJ2-3|many|TRBV20-1|-
CSARKPDGGDTQYF
TGCAGTGCTAGGAAGCCTGATGGGGGGGATACGCAGTATTTT
>TRBJ1-4|-|TRBV28|-
CASTRDGGEKLFF
TGTGCCAGCACCAGGGATGGTGGTGAAAAACTGTTTTTT
>TRBJ2-5|few|TRBV9|-
CASSVRPAQETQYF
TGTGCCAGCAGCGTCCGACCCGCCCAAGAGACCCAGTACTTC
>TRBJ2-1|-|TRBV28|TRBD2
CASRVGTSGFNEQFF
TGTGCCAGCAGGGTCGGGACTAGCGGATTCAATGAGCAGTTCTTC
>TRBJ1-3|many|TRBV29-1|-
CSVVPNSGNTIYF
TGCAGCGTTGTCCCAAACTCTGGAAACACCATATATTTT
>TRBJ2-5|few|TRBV24-1|-
CATSVTEGLQETQYF
TGTGCCACCAGTGTCACAGAGGGATTACAAGAGACCCAGTACTTC
>TRBJ1-5|many|TRBV12-3/TRBV12-4|-
CASSWEGWQPQHF
TGTGCCAGCAGTTGGGAGGGTTGGCAGCCCCAGCATTTT
>TRBJ2-5|-|TRBV21-1|-
CASSKSRGETQYF
TGTGCCAGCAGCAAAAGTAGAGGAGAGACCCAGTACTTC
>TRBJ2-7|-|TRBV20-1|TRBD2
CSARVAGGAYEQYF
TGCAGTGCTAGAGTAGCGGGAGGCGCCTACGAGCAGTACTTC
>TRBJ2-3|-|TRBV20-1|TRBD2
CSAGPGTSGTDTQYF
TGCAGTGCTGGCCCTGGGACTAGCGGCACAGATACGCAGTATTTT
>TRBJ2-2|few|TRBV11-2|-
CATGGQNTGELFF
TGTGCCACAGGGGGGCAAAACACCGGGGAGCTGTTTTTT
>TRBJ2-5|few|TRBV5-1|-
CASAQAQETQYF
TGCGCCAGCGCCCAGGCTCAAGAGACCCAGTACTTC
>TRBJ2-1|-|TRBV5-1|-
CASSLLDPYNEQFF
TGCGCCAGCAGCCTACTAGACCCCTACAATGAGCAGTTCTTC
>TRBJ2-7|few|TRBV27|TRBD1
CASSLGPPMTGSSYEQYF
TGTGCCAGCAGTTTAGGCCCTCCAATGACAGGGTCCTCCTACGAGCAGTACTTC
>TRBJ2-3|-|TRBV9|-
CASGDDTQYF
TGTGCCAGCGGGGACGATACGCAGTATTTT
>TRBJ2-7|-|TRBV7-2|-
CASSPQGTLTYEQYF
TGTGCCAGCAGCCCCCAGGGGACCCTTACCTACGAGCAGTACTTC
>TRBJ2-3|few|TRBV20-1|-
CSAVWLPSTDTQYF
TGCAGTGCTGTCTGGCTCCCGAGCACAGATACGCAGTATTTT
>TRBJ2-7|many|TRBV29-1|TRBD1
CSAVWTGDTYEQYF
TGCAGCGCTGTGTGGACAGGGGATACCTACGAGCAGTACTTC
>TRBJ2-5|-|TRBV4-1|TRBD2
CASSQEGLAVKETQYF
TGCGCCAGCAGCCAAGAGGGACTAGCGGTAAAAGAGACCCAGTACTTC
>TRBJ2-4|few|TRBV20-1|-
CSGTEGAKNIQYF
TGCAGTGGGACCGAGGGAGCCAAAAACATTCAGTACTTC
>TRBJ1-1|-|TRBV11-2|-
CASSHDGAGGTEAFF
TGTGCCAGCAGCCATGACGGGGCGGGCGGCACTGAAGCTTTCTTT
>TRBJ1-1|many|TRBV4-1|TRBD1
CASSQEGQGITEAFF
TGCGCCAGCAGCCAAGAGGGACAGGGTATCACTGAAGCTTTCTTT
>TRBJ2-6|-|TRBV28|-
CASSLTSGDVGGANVLTF
TGTGCCAGCAGTCTTACTTCGGGGGACGTAGGTGGGGCCAACGTCCTGACTTTC
>TRBJ2-5|many|TRBV27|-
CASSWGLGETQYF
TGTGCCAGCAGCTGGGGGCTCGGGGAGACCCAGTACTTC
>TRBJ1-1|few|TRBV18|-
CASSPPAGSGTEAFF
TGTGCCAGCTCACCACCGGCAGGGTCAGGCACTGAAGCTTTCTTT
>TRBJ2-1|few|TRBV3-1|TRBD2
CASSQASYGGALNEQFF
TGTGCCAGCAGCCAGGCATCGTACGGGGGGGCCCTAAATGAGCAGTTCTTC
>TRBJ1-2|-|TRBV5-6|TRBD1
CASSLLTGQGSNYGYTF
TGTGCCAGCAGCTTGCTAACCGGACAGGGATCTAACTATGGCTACACCTTC
>TRBJ1-4|-|TRBV4-1|-
CASSQVPGRTYEKLFF
TGCGCCAGCAGCCAAGTCCCAGGGCGGACATATGAAAAACTGTTTTTT
>TRBJ2-1|few|TRBV11-2|TRBD2
CASRVPSGGGNNEQFF
TGTGCCAGCAGGGTCCCTAGCGGGGGGGGGAACAATGAGCAGTTCTTC
>TRBJ2-3|-|TRBV20-1|TRBD2
CSAPFFLAGVFDTDTQYF
TGCAGTGCTCCTTTCTTCCTAGCGGGGGTCTTCGACACAGATACGCAGTATTTT
>TRBJ2-1|many|TRBV13|-
CASRNRRDEQFF
TGTGCCAGCAGAAATAGGCGGGATGAGCAGTTCTTC
>TRBJ2-7|-|TRBV28|-
CASSLSRDGEQYF
TGTGCCAGCAGTTTATCTCGGGATGGCGAGCAGTACTTC
>TRBJ1-1|-|TRBV6-1|TRBD1
CASRMDRARGDTEAFF
TGTGCCAGCAGAATGGACAGGGCTAGGGGGGACACTGAAGCTTTCTTT
>TRBJ2-1|-|TRBV7-2|-
CASSSGRGNNEQFF
TGTGCCAGCAGCTCAGGGCGGGGCAACAATGAGCAGTTCTTC
>TRBJ2-1|-|TRBV19|TRBD2
CASSIVGLAGSTYNEQFF
TGTGCCAGTAGTATAGTTGGACTAGCGGGATCCACCTACAATGAGCAGTTCTTC
>TRBJ1-2|few|TRBV6-1|TRBD1
CASSELTGAGYTF
TGTGCCAGCAGTGAATTAACAGGGGCTGGCTACACCTTC
>TRBJ2-1|few|TRBV12-3/TRBV12-4|TRBD2
CASSTTPGLAGLEQFF
TGTGCCAGCAGCACTACACCGGGACTAGCGGGCCTTGAGCAGTTCTTC
>TRBJ2-3|-|TRBV7-9|-
CASSRGKITDTQYF
TGTGCCAGCAGCCGGGGGAAGATCACAGATACGCAGTATTTT
>TRBJ2-2|-|TRBV7-9|-
CASSLGGGTGLGGELFF
TGTGCCAGCAGCCTCGGCGGGGGGACAGGTCTCGGCGGGGAGCTGTTTTTT
>TRBJ2-5|few|TRBV5-4|-
CASSLIGAQETQYF
TGTGCCAGCAGCTTGATTGGAGCCCAAGAGACCCAGTACTTC
>TRBJ1-2|few|TRBV29-1|-
CSAPGFRSGYTF
TGCAGCGCCCCCGGTTTCCGGAGTGGCTACACCTTC
>TRBJ1-2|many|TRBV3-1|-
CASSRTDNYGYTF
TGTGCCAGCAGCCGGACGGATAACTATGGCTACACCTTC
>TRBJ2-6|-|TRBV7-9|-
CASSADTSGANVLTF
TGTGCCAGCAGCGCGGACACGTCTGGGGCCAACGTCCTGACTTTC
>TRBJ1-4|-|TRBV10-3|-
CAIRPGPTNEKLFF
TGTGCCATCAGGCCGGGTCCAACTAATGAAAAACTGTTTTTT
>TRBJ2-2|many|TRBV5-1|-
CASKSGEGRSTGELFF
TGCGCCAGCAAGTCTGGAGAAGGGCGCTCCACCGGGGAGCTGTTTTTT
>TRBJ2-2|many|TRBV12-3/TRBV12-4|-
CASRKGGSGGELFF
TGTGCCAGCCGCAAGGGGGGGAGCGGCGGGGAGCTGTTTTTT
>TRBJ2-7|few|TRBV7-8|TRBD2
CASSTWGSGPPYEQYF
TGTGCCAGCAGCACATGGGGTAGCGGGCCCCCCTACGAGCAGTACTTC
>TRBJ2-3|few|TRBV21-1|-
CASSKVDRGVPTDTQYF
TGTGCCAGCAGCAAAGTCGACAGGGGAGTCCCCACAGATACGCAGTATTTT
>TRBJ2-3|many|TRBV5-1|TRBD2
CASHVGDGRADTQYF
TGCGCCAGCCATGTCGGAGACGGGAGGGCAGATACGCAGTATTTT
>TRBJ2-3|-|TRBV4-1|TRBD2
CASSQPAGTDTQYF
TGCGCCAGCAGCCAACCAGCGGGGACAGATACGCAGTATTTT
>TRBJ2-5|few|TRBV5-1|-
CASSLVPLRETQYF
TGCGCCAGCAGCTTGGTACCCCTCAGGGAGACCCAGTACTTC
>TRBJ2-7|few|TRBV20-1|TRBD2
CSARRTSGKDEQYF
TGCAGTGCTAGGAGGACTAGCGGGAAGGACGAGCAGTACTTC
>TRBJ2-1|few|TRBV7-2|-
CASSLAFSSYNEQFF
TGTGCCAGCAGCCTAGCGTTCAGCTCCTACAATGAGCAGTTCTTC
>TRBJ1-5|many|TRBV10-3|TRBD1
CAISEGTGDQPQHF
TGTGCCATCAGTGAGGGGACAGGGGATCAGCCCCAGCATTTT
>TRBJ2-3|few|TRBV3-1|-
CASSQDGFGTSTDTQYF
TGTGCCAGCAGCCAAGACGGGTTCGGAACTAGCACAGATACGCAGTATTTT